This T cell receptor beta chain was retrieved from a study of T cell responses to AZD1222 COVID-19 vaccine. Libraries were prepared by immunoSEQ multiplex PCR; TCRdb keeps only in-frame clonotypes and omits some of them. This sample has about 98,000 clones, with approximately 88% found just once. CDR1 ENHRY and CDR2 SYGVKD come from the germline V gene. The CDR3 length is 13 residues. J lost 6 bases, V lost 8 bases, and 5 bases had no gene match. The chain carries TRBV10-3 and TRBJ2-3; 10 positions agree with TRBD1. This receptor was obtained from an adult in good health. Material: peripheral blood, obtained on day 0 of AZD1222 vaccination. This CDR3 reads CAIRQGAPDTQYF. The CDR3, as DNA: TGTGCCATCCGACAGGGGGCACCGGATACGCAGTATTTT.